This is a list of T cell receptor beta chains from one sample in a study of cytomegalovirus exposure and HLA in healthy donors. The method was immunoSEQ multiplex PCR; TCRdb's version includes in-frame clones alone and lacks a portion of them. The sample has more than 90,000 clones, about 80% seen once. The sample was PBMCs. These receptors were taken from a man aged 35 to 55 in good health and CMV-seronegative. The CDR3 runs from the conserved cysteine through the conserved F or W. D genes are given only for firm matches. Clone size is not always given. Where it is, it says once, few, many or a class for expanded clones.

CDR3 DNA: TGCGCCAGCAGCCAAACAACAGGGAGCTCCTATAATTCACCCCTCCACTTT; CDR3 protein: CASSQTTGSSYNSPLHF; D gene: NA; clone size: NA; J gene: TRBJ1-6; CDR3 length: 17; V gene: TRBV4-1
CDR3 DNA: TGTGCCAGCAAGATGTCGATGGAGGGATATGGCTACACCTTC; CDR3 protein: CASKMSMEGYGYTF; D gene: NA; clone size: NA; J gene: TRBJ1-2; CDR3 length: 14; V gene: TRBV2
CDR3 DNA: TGTGCCAGCAGCGCAAGGGGGGTCCTACAGGGGGCTCTTTATGCCAAAAACATTCAGTACTTC; CDR3 protein: CASSARGVLQGALYAKNIQYF; D gene: TRBD1; clone size: once; J gene: TRBJ2-4; CDR3 length: 21; V gene: TRBV7-8
CDR3 DNA: TGTGCCAGCAGTTATGGGGTGGCAGGGGGCACTGAAGCTTTCTTT; CDR3 protein: CASSYGVAGGTEAFF; D gene: TRBD1; clone size: NA; J gene: TRBJ1-1; CDR3 length: 15; V gene: TRBV6-5
CDR3 DNA: TGTTCCAGCAGCTCCCGGGTCAATCCGTACGAGCAGTACTTC; CDR3 protein: CSSSSRVNPYEQYF; D gene: NA; clone size: NA; J gene: TRBJ2-7; CDR3 length: 14; V gene: TRBV7-9
CDR3 DNA: TGTGCCAGCTCACCAAAGACCCAGGGCCTAGTGGAGACCCAGTACTTC; CDR3 protein: CASSPKTQGLVETQYF; D gene: NA; clone size: NA; J gene: TRBJ2-5; CDR3 length: 16; V gene: TRBV18
CDR3 DNA: TGCAGCGCTGGGACAGGGAACACTGAAGCTTTCTTT; CDR3 protein: CSAGTGNTEAFF; D gene: TRBD1; clone size: NA; J gene: TRBJ1-1; CDR3 length: 12; V gene: TRBV29-1
CDR3 DNA: TGCGCCAGCAGCTCTACAGGTGGAAACACCATATATTTT; CDR3 protein: CASSSTGGNTIYF; D gene: NA; clone size: NA; J gene: TRBJ1-3; CDR3 length: 13; V gene: TRBV10-1
CDR3 DNA: TGCGCCAGCAGCCCAATAGCGGGGGGGCCGGATGAGCAGTTCTTC; CDR3 protein: CASSPIAGGPDEQFF; D gene: TRBD2; clone size: few; J gene: TRBJ2-1; CDR3 length: 15; V gene: TRBV5-1
CDR3 DNA: TGCGCCAGCAGGGACAGGGAGGACCAGACCCAGTACTTC; CDR3 protein: CASRDREDQTQYF; D gene: TRBD1; clone size: NA; J gene: TRBJ2-5; CDR3 length: 13; V gene: TRBV4-3
CDR3 DNA: TGCGCCAGCAGCCAACAGGGGACAGGGAATGAAAAACTGTTTTTT; CDR3 protein: CASSQQGTGNEKLFF; D gene: TRBD1; clone size: NA; J gene: TRBJ1-4; CDR3 length: 15; V gene: TRBV4-1
CDR3 DNA: TGTGCCAGCAGCACTAGACCAGAGACCCAGTACTTC; CDR3 protein: CASSTRPETQYF; D gene: NA; clone size: NA; J gene: TRBJ2-5; CDR3 length: 12; V gene: TRBV14
CDR3 DNA: TGTGCCAGCAGCTTTCCAGGGGTGATCTATGGCTACACCTTC; CDR3 protein: CASSFPGVIYGYTF; D gene: NA; clone size: NA; J gene: TRBJ1-2; CDR3 length: 14; V gene: TRBV7-2
CDR3 DNA: TGTGCCAGCACCAGGGGGTTCGACACTGAAGCTTTCTTT; CDR3 protein: CASTRGFDTEAFF; D gene: TRBD1; clone size: NA; J gene: TRBJ1-1; CDR3 length: 13; V gene: TRBV6-5
CDR3 DNA: TGTGCCAGCAGCTTGACAGGGGGCTCACCCCTCCACTTT; CDR3 protein: CASSLTGGSPLHF; D gene: TRBD1; clone size: NA; J gene: TRBJ1-6; CDR3 length: 13; V gene: TRBV5-5
CDR3 DNA: TGTGCCAGCAGTTTCCTCTCCACAGATACGCAGTATTTT; CDR3 protein: CASSFLSTDTQYF; D gene: NA; clone size: NA; J gene: TRBJ2-3; CDR3 length: 13; V gene: TRBV2
CDR3 DNA: TGTGCCAGCAGTGAATATGCAACTAATGAAAAACTGTTTTTT; CDR3 protein: CASSEYATNEKLFF; D gene: NA; clone size: NA; J gene: TRBJ1-4; CDR3 length: 14; V gene: TRBV6-1
CDR3 DNA: TGCGCCAGCAGCTCCGGACAGACGAACACTGAAGCTTTCTTT; CDR3 protein: CASSSGQTNTEAFF; D gene: NA; clone size: NA; J gene: TRBJ1-1; CDR3 length: 14; V gene: TRBV5-1
CDR3 DNA: TGTGCCAGCAGCCATGACACTTACGAGCAGTACTTC; CDR3 protein: CASSHDTYEQYF; D gene: NA; clone size: NA; J gene: TRBJ2-7; CDR3 length: 12; V gene: TRBV5-5
CDR3 DNA: TGTGCCAGCACCGGGACTAGCGGGGTCACTGGGGCCAACGTCCTGACTTTC; CDR3 protein: CASTGTSGVTGANVLTF; D gene: TRBD2; clone size: NA; J gene: TRBJ2-6; CDR3 length: 17; V gene: TRBV28
CDR3 DNA: TGTGCCAGCAGCCGAAGACAGGGGGCGGGAAGTGGCTACACCTTC; CDR3 protein: CASSRRQGAGSGYTF; D gene: TRBD1; clone size: NA; J gene: TRBJ1-2; CDR3 length: 15; V gene: TRBV7-9